The 7 T cell receptor beta chains reported below all come from one sample, sequenced in a study of shared clonotypes between healthy human individuals. The repertoire was sequenced with immunoSEQ multiplex PCR; TCRdb's copy has only in-frame clones and lacks some. The data hold about 1,500,000 clones, with approximately 96% observed a single time. Specimen: naive CD4+ T cells sorted from blood. The subset here: CD45RA+ positively selected. The receptor set was obtained from a young man in good health.

This sequence joins TRBV19 and TRBJ2-5; D is possibly TRBD1 or TRBD2 (5 bases each). Germline-derived CDR1 and CDR2 are LNHDA and SQIVND (reference sequence). V was cut by 10 bases and J by 1 base, with 13 bases left in between. The CDR3 totals 13 residues. The DNA of the CDR3 is TGTGCCACCTCTAAGGGACGCCAAGAGACCCAGTACTTC. Translation: CATSKGRQETQYF.

V gene TRBV19 combines with J gene TRBJ2-3; TRBD2 aligns across 8 bases. After removal of 9 bases from V and 0 bases from J, the junction contained 14 bases not matched to a gene. The CDR3 extends over 17 amino acids. Germline assignment: CDR1 LNHDA and CDR2 SQIVND (reference sequence). The chain's CDR3 is CASRGTRKSSSTDTQYF. The CDR3 coding sequence is TGTGCCAGCCGTGGGACTAGGAAGTCTTCTAGCACAGATACGCAGTATTTT.

The count of this clone is one. The chain carries TRBV18 and TRBJ2-6; no clear D gene. V lost 3 bases, J lost 0 bases, and 18 bases lay in between. Germline V CDR1 and CDR2: KGHSH, LQKENI. The CDR3 length is 19 residues. The CDR3 reads CASSPTISGHSSGANVLTF. In DNA form, the CDR3 reads TGTGCCAGCTCACCCACTATTTCTGGGCACAGCTCTGGGGCCAACGTCCTGACTTTC.

This rearrangement joins TRBV13 to TRBJ1-2; D is possibly TRBD1 (6 bases). Trimming pared 4 bases from V and 6 bases from J, leaving 21 bases between. There are 16 residues in the CDR3. Germline CDR1 and CDR2: PRHDT and FYEKMQ (reference sequence). CDR3 amino acids: CASSSSAGAKGNGYTF. The CDR3 coding sequence is TGTGCCAGCAGCTCAAGCGCAGGGGCCAAGGGAAATGGCTACACCTTC.

The V gene is TRBV28, the J gene TRBJ2-7; 9 bases align to TRBD1. V lost 7 bases, J lost 3 bases, and 13 bases stayed unmatched. CDR3 length: 16 residues. Germline CDR1 reads MDHEN; CDR2 reads SYDVKM. CDR3 nucleotides: TGTGCCAGCACCTCTTCCGGGACAGGGTATTACTACGAGCAGTACTTC. Translated: CASTSSGTGYYYEQYF.

This chain connects TRBV19 to TRBJ1-5, with a weak D call TRBD1 (5 bases). This CDR3 is 14 amino acids long. Germline V CDR1 and CDR2: LNHDA, SQIVND (reference sequence). V was shortened by 6 bases and J by 5 bases, with 14 bases between the two germline ends. In DNA form, the CDR3 reads TGTGCCAGTAGCGTTTCAGGGAGAGATCAGCCCCAGCATTTT. Translation: CASSVSGRDQPQHF.

The gene calls are TRBV5-1 and TRBJ1-2; the match to TRBD1 covers 8 bases. Germline CDR1 SGHRS, CDR2 YFSETQ. The CDR3 has 15 residues. Trimming removed 4 bases from V and 6 bases from J; junction bases left unmatched: 11. This CDR3 is CASSPDRERFHGYTF. The CDR3 nucleotides are TGCGCCAGCAGCCCGGACAGGGAGAGGTTCCATGGCTACACCTTC.